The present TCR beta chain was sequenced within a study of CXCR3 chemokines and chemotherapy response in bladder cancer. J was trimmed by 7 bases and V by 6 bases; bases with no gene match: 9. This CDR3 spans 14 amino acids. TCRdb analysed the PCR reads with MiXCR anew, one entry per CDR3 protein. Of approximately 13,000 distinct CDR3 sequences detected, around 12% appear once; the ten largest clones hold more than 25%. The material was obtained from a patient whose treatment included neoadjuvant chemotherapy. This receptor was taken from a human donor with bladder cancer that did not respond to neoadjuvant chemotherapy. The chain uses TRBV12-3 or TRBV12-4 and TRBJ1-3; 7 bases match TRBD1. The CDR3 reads CASRQTGVVNTIYF. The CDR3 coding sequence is TGTGCCAGCAGACAAACAGGGGTGGTTAACACCATATATTTT.